This T cell receptor (beta chain) stems from a study of early T cells in non-severe SARS-CoV-2 infection. TCRdb fed the 5' RACE reads into MiXCR, producing one record per CDR3 protein. This sample has approximately 74,000 distinct CDR3 sequences, with 13% to 15% found just once. CDR1 and CDR2 from the germline V gene are SQVTM and ANQGSEA. Trimming removed 6 bases from V and 5 bases from J, with 14 bases in between. This CDR3 is built from 12 residues. The sequenced sample was whole blood. This clonotype originated in an adult who was a healthcare worker with PCR-confirmed SARS-CoV-2 infection or an uninfected control (not recorded which). The chain has TRBV29-1 and TRBJ2-7; no firm D call. CDR3 loop: CSVRPTANEQYF. CDR3 DNA sequence: TGCAGCGTACGCCCGACGGCGAACGAGCAGTACTTC.